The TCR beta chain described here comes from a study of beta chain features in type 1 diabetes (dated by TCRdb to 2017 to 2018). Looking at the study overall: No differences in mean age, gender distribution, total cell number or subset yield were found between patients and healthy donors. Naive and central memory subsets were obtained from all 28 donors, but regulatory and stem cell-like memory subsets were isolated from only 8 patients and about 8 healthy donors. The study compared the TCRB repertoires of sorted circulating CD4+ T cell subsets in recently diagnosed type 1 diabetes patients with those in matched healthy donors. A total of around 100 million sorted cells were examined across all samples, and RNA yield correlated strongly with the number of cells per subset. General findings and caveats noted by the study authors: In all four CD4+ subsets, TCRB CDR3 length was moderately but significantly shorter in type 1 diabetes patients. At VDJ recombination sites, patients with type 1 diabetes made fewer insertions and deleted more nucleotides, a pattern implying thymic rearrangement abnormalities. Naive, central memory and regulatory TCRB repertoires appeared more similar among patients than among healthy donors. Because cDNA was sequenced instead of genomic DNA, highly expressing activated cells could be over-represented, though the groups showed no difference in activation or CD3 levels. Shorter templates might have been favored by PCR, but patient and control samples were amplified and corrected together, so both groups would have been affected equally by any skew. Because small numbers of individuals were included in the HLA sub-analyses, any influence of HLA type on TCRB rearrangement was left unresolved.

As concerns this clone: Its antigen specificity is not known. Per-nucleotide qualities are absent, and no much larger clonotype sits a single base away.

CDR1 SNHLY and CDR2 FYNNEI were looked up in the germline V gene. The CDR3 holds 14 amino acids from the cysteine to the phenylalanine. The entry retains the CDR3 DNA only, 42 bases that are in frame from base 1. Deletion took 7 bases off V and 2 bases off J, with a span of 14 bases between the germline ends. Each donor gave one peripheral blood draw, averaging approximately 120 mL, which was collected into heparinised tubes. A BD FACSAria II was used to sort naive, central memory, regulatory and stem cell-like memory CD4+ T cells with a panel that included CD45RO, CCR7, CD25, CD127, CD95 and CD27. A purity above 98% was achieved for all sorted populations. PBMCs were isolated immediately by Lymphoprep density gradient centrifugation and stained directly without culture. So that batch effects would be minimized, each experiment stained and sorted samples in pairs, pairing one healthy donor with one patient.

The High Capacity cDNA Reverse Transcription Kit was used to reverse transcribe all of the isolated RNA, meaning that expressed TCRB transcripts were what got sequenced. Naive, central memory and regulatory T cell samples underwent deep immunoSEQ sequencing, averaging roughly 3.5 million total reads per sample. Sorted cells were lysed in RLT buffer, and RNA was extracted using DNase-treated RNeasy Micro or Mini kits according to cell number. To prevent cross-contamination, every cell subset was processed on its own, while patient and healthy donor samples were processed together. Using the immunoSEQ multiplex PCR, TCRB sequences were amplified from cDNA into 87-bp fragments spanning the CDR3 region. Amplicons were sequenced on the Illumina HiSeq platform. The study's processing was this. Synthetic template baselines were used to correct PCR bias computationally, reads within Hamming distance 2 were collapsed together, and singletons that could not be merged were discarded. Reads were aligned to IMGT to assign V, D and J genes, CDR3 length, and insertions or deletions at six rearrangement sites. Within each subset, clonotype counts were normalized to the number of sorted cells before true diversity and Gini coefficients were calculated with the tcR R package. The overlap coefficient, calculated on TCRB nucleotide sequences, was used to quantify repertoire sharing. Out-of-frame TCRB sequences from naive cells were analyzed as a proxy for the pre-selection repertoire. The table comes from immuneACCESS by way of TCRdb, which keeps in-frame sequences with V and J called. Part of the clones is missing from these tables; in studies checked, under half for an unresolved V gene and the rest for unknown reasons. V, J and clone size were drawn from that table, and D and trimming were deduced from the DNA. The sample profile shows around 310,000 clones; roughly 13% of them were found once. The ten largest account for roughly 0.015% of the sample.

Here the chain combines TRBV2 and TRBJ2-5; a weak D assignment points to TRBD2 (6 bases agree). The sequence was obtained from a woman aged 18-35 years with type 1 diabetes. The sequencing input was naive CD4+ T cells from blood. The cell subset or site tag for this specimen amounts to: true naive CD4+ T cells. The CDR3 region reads CASNERATQETQYF. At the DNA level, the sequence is TGTGCCAGCAATGAGCGGGCCACTCAAGAGACCCAGTACTTC.